These 3 T cell receptor beta chains share one sample of origin, sequenced in a study of blood T cells in healthy people across ages. Primers used in a second PCR of roughly 6 to 12 cycles were a sample-barcoded 5' primer and a J-beta primer mix. In TCRdb, the 5' RACE reads were re-called with MiXCR into one record per CDR3 protein. The sample has around 1,800,000 distinct CDR3 sequences; about two fifths are singletons. Sample: blood. These receptors were taken from a human donor in good health.

This clonotype was seen a few times. The genes are TRBV4-2 and TRBJ2-6; D remains unclear. Deletions cut 1 base from V and 0 bases from J, with 7 bases between. Germline values: CDR1 LGHNA, CDR2 YNFKEQ. The CDR3 length is 16 residues. The CDR3: CASSQAGISGANVLTF. In DNA, the CDR3 is TGTGCCAGCAGCCAAGCGGGCATCTCTGGGGCCAACGTCCTGACTTTC.

This chain joins TRBV29-1 and TRBJ2-1; TRBD2 matches 9 bases. The junction had 15 bases not matched to a gene; V was cut back by 8 bases and J by 4 bases. The CDR3 has 16 amino acids. Germline CDR1 and CDR2: SQVTM and ANQGSEA. The CDR3 loop reads CSPPDRASGIYNEQFF. Here the CDR3 DNA reads TGCAGCCCACCTGATCGGGCTAGCGGGATATACAATGAGCAGTTCTTC.

In this sample, this clonotype turned up a few times. V gene TRBV7-8 combines with J gene TRBJ2-7; 9 bases line up with TRBD2. Trimming removed 4 bases from V and 6 bases from J; junction bases left unmatched: 10. CDR1 and CDR2 from the germline V gene are SGHVS and FQNEAQ. The CDR3 runs to 15 residues. As DNA, the CDR3 is TGTGCCAGCAGCTCCCAGCGGGGGGATACTTCCGAGCAGTACTTC. Protein sequence: CASSSQRGDTSEQYF.